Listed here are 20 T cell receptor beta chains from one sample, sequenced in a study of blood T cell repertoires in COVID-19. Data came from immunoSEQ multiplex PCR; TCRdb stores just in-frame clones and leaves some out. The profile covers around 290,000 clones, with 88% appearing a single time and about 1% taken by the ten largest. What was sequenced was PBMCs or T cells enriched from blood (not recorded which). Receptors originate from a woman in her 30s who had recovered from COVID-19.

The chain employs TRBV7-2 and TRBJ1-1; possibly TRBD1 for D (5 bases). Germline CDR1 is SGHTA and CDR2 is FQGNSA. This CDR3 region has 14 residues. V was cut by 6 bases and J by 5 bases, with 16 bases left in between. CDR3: CASRIGEGWTEAFF. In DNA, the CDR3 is TGTGCCAGCAGAATAGGGGAAGGGTGGACTGAAGCTTTCTTT.

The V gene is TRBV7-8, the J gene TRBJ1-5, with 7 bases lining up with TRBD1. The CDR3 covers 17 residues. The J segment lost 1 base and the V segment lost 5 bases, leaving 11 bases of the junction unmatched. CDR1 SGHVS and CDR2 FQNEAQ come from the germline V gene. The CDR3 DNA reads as TGTGCCAGCAGCCGGGGGACCCGACAGGGCAGCAATCAGCCCCAGCATTTT. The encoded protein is CASSRGTRQGSNQPQHF.

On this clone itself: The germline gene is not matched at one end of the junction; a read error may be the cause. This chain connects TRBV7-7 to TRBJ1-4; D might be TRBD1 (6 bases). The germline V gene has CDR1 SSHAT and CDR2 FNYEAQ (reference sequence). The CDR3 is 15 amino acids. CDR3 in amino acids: CASSLRTGINEKLFF. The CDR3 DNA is TGTGCTAGCAGCCTACGTACAGGGATCAATGAAAAACTGTTTTTT.

CDR3 protein: CASSPRLAGGPGAQFF. The CDR3 DNA is TGTGCCAGTAGTCCCCGACTAGCGGGAGGGCCGGGTGCGCAGTTCTTC. The chain combines TRBV19 with TRBJ2-1; 14 positions match TRBD2. The CDR3 is 16 amino acids. Per germline, CDR1 LNHDA and CDR2 SQIVND (reference sequence). The junction had 12 bases not matched to a gene; V was cut back by 5 bases and J by 12 bases.

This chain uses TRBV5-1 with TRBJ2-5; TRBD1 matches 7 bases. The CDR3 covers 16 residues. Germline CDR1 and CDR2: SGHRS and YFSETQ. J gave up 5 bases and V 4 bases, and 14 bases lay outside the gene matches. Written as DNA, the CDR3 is TGCGCCAGCAGCGACTCTCCCGGGACAGTCGGGGAGACCCAGTACTTC. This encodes CASSDSPGTVGETQYF.

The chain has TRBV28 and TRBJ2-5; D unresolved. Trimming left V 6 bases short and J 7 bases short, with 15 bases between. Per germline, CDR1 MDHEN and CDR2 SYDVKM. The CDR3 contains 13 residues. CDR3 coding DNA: TGTGCCAGCAGGTTTCCGGTAGGCGGGACCCAGTACTTC. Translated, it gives CASRFPVGGTQYF.

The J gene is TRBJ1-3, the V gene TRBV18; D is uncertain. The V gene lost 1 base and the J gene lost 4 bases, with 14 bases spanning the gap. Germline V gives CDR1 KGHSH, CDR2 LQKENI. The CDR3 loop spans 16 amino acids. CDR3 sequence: CASSPLRQEGGNTIYF. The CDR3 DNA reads TGTGCCAGCTCACCACTTCGTCAAGAGGGAGGAAACACCATATATTTT.

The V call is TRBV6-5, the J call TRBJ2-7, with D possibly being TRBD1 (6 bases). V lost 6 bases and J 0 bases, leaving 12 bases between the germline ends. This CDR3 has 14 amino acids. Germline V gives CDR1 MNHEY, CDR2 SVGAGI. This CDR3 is CASSRGISSYEQYF. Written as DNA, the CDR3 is TGTGCCAGCAGCAGGGGCATTAGCTCCTACGAGCAGTACTTC.

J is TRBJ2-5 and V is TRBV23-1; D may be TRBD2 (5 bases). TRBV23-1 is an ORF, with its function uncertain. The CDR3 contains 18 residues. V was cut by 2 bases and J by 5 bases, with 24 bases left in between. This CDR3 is CASSQQNQWRGLRETQYF. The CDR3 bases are TGCGCCAGCAGTCAACAAAATCAATGGAGAGGGCTCCGGGAGACCCAGTACTTC.

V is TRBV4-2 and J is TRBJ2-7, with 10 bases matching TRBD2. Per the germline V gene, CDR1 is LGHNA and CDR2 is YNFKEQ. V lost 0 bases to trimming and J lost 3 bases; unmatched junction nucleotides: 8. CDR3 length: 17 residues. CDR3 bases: TGTGCCAGCAGCCAAGACCCTCTAGCGGGAGAAGGCTACGAGCAGTACTTC. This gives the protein CASSQDPLAGEGYEQYF.

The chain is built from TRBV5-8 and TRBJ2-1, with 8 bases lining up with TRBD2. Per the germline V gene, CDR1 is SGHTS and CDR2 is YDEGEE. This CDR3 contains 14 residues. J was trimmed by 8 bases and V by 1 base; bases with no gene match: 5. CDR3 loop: CASSLWLAGDEQFF. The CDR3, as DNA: TGTGCCAGCAGCTTGTGGCTAGCGGGCGATGAGCAGTTCTTC. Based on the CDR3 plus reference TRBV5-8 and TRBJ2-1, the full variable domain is EAGVTQSPTHLIKTRGQQATLRCSPISGHTSVYWYQQALGLGLQFLLWYDEGEERNRGNFPPRFSGRQFPNYSSELNVNALELEDSALYLCASSLWLAGDEQFFGPGTRLTVL.

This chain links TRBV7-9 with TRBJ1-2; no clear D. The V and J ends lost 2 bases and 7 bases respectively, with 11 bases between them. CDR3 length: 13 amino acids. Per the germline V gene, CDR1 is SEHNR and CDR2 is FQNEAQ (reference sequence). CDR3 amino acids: CASSLRTDSGYTF. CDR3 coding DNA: TGTGCCAGCAGCTTAAGGACGGACTCTGGCTACACCTTC.

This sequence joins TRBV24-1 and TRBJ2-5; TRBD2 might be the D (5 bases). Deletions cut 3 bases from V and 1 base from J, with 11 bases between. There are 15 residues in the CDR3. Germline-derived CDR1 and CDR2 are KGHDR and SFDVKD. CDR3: CATSDGAEPQETQYF. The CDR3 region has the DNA TGTGCCACCAGTGATGGAGCGGAACCCCAAGAGACCCAGTACTTC.

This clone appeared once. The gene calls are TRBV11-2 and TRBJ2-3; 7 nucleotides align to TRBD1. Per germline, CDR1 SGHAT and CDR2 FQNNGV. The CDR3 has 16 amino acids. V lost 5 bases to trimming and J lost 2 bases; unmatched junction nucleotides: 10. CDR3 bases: TGTGCCAGCAGCCCGCACGCGACAGGGCTCACAGATACGCAGTATTTT. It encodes CASSPHATGLTDTQYF.

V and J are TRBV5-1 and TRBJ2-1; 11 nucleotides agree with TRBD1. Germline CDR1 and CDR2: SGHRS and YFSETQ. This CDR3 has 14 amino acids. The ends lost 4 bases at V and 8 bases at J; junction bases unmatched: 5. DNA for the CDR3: TGCGCCAGCAGCACCGGGACAGGGGGGGATGAGCAGTTCTTC. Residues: CASSTGTGGDEQFF.

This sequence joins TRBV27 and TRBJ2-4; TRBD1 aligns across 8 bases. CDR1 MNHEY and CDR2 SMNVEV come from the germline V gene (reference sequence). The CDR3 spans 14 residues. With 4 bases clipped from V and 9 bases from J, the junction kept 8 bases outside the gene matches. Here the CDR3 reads CASSSIGQGSIQYF. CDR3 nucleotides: TGTGCCAGCAGTTCCATCGGACAGGGTTCCATTCAGTACTTC.

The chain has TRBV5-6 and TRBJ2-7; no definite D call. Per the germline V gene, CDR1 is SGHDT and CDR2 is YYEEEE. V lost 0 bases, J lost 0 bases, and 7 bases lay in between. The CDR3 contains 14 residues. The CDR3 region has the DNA TGTGCCAGCAGCTTGGAGTCTAGCTCCTACGAGCAGTACTTC. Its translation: CASSLESSSYEQYF.

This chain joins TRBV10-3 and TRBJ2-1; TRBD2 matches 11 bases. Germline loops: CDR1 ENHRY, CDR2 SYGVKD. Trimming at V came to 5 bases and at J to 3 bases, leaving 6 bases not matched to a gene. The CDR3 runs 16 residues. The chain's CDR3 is CAISLFTSGGYNEQFF. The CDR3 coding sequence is TGTGCCATCAGTTTATTCACTAGCGGGGGCTACAATGAGCAGTTCTTC.

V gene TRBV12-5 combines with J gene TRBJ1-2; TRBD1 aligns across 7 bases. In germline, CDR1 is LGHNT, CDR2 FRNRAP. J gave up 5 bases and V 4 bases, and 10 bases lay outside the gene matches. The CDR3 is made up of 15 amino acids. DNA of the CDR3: TGTGCTAGTGGTTCCTATTCAGACAGGGTATATGGCTACACCTTC. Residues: CASGSYSDRVYGYTF.

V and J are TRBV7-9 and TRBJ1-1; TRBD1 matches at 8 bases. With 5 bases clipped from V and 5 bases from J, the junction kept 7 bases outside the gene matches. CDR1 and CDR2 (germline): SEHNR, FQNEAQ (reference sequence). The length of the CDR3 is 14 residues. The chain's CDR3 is CASSLLQGGTEAFF. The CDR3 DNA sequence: TGTGCCAGCAGCCTACTACAGGGGGGGACTGAAGCTTTCTTT.